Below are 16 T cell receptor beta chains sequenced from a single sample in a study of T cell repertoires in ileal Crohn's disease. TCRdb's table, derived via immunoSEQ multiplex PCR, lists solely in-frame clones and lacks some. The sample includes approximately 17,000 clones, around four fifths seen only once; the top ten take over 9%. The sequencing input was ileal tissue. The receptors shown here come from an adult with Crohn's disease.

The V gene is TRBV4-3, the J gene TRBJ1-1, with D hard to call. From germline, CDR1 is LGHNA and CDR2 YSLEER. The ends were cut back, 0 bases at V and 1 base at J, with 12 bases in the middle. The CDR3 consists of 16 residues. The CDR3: CASSQDFNTANTEAFF. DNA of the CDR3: TGCGCCAGCAGCCAAGATTTCAACACAGCGAACACTGAAGCTTTCTTT.

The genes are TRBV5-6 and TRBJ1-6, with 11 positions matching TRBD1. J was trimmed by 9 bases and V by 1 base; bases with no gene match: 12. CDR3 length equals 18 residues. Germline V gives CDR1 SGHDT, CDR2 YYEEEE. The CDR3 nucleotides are TGTGCCAGCAGCTTGCGGACAGGGGGCCATCGGGAGCCTTCACCCCTCCACTTT. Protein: CASSLRTGGHREPSPLHF.

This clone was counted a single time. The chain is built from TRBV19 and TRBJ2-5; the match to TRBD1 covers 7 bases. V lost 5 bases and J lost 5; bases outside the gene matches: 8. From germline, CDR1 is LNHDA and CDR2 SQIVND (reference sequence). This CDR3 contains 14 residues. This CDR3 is CASSSRQGGETQYF. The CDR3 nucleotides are TGTGCCAGTAGTTCCCGACAGGGCGGGGAGACCCAGTACTTC.

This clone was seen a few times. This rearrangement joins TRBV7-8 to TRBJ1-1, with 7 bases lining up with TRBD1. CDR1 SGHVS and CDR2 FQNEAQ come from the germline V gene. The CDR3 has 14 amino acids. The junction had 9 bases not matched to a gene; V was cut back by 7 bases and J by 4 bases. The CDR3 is CASTPGGGRTEAFF. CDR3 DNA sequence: TGTGCCAGCACCCCTGGAGGGGGCCGCACTGAAGCTTTCTTT.

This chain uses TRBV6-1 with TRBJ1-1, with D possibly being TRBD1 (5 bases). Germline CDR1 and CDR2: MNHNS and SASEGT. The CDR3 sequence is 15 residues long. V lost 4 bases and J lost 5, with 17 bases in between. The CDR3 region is CASSGGRAGRTEAFF. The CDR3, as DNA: TGTGCCAGCAGTGGGGGCAGGGCCGGGAGAACTGAAGCTTTCTTT.

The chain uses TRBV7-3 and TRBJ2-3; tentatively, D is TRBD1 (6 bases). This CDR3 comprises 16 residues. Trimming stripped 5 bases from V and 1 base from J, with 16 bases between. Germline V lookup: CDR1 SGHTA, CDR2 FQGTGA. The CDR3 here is CASSHLPGDGTDTQYF. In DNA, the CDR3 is TGTGCCAGCAGCCATCTTCCAGGGGATGGCACAGATACGCAGTATTTT.

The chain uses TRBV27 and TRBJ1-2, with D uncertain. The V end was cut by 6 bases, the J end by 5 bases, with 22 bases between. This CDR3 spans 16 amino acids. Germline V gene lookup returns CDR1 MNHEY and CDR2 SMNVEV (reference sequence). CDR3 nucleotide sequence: TGTGCCAGCAGGAGGGTGGGCGAATCACCTTTATATGGCTACACCTTC. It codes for CASRRVGESPLYGYTF.

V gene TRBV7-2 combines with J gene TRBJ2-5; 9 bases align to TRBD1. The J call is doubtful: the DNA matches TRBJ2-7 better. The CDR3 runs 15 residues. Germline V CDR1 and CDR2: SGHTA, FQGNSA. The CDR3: CASSLVGTGPYEQYF. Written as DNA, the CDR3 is TGTGCCAGCAGCTTAGTCGGGACAGGGCCCTACGAGCAGTACTTC.

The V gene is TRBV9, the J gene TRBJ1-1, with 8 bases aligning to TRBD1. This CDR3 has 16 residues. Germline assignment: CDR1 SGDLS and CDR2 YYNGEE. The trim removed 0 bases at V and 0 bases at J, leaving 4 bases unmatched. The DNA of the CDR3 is TGTGCCAGCAGCGTAGGGGACAGGCGTTTGAACACTGAAGCTTTCTTT. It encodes CASSVGDRRLNTEAFF.

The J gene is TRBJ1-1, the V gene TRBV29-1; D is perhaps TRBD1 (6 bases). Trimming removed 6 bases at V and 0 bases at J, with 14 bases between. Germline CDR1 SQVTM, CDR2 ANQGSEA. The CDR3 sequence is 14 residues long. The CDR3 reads CSVRVQGMNTEAFF. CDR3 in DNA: TGCAGCGTGAGGGTACAGGGAATGAACACTGAAGCTTTCTTT.

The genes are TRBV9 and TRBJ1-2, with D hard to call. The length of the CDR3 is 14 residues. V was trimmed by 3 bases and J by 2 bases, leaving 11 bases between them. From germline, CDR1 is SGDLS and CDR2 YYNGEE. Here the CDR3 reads CASSDEGYNYGYTF. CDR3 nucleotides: TGTGCCAGCAGCGACGAGGGATACAACTATGGCTACACCTTC.

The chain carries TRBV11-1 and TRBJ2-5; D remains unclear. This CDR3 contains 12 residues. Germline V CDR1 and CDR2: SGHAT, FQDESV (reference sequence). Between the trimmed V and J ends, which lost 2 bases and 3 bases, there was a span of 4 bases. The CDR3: CASSLNKETQYF. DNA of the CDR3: TGTGCCAGCAGCTTAAATAAAGAGACCCAGTACTTC.

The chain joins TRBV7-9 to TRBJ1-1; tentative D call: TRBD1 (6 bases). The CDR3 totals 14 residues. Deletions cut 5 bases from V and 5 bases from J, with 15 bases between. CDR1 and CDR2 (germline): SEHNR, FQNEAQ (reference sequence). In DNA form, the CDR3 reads TGTGCCAGCAGCCCCCCCGGGGGGCAGACTGAAGCTTTCTTT. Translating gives CASSPPGGQTEAFF.

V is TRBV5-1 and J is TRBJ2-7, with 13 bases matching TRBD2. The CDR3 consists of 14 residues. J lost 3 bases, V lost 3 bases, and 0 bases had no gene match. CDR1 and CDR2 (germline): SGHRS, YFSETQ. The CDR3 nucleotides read TGCGCCAGCAGCTGGACTAGCGGGGGCTACGAGCAGTACTTC. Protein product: CASSWTSGGYEQYF.

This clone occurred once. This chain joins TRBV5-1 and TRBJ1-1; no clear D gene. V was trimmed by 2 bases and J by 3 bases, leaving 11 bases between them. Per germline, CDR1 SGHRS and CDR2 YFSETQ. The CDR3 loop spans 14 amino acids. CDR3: CASSFRPGDTEAFF. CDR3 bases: TGCGCCAGCAGCTTCCGACCCGGGGACACTGAAGCTTTCTTT.

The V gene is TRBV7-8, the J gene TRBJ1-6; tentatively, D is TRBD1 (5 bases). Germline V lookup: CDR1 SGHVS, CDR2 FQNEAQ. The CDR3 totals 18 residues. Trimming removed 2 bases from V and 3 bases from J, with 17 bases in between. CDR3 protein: CASSLTPWGGDYNSPLHF. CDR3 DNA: TGTGCCAGCAGCTTAACTCCCTGGGGCGGAGACTATAATTCACCCCTCCACTTT.